The TCR beta chain under discussion was sequenced for a study of technical replicates of blood from a handful of donors. Some clones are missing from TCRdb's copy, which holds only in-frame ones; the method was immunoSEQ multiplex PCR. The profile shows roughly 76,000 clones, around 86% of them singletons. The CDR3 has 14 amino acids. V was trimmed by 2 bases and J by 8 bases, leaving 13 bases between them. The V gene's germline CDR1 is KGHSH and CDR2 LQKENI. The gene calls are TRBV18 and TRBJ2-1; tentative D call: TRBD1 (8 bases). This clonotype was obtained from a human donor in good health. Some clones in this sample may be carry-over from other donors' samples. The sample consisted of PBMCs. CDR3 region: CASSPGQGGHEQFF. CDR3 DNA sequence: TGTGCCAGCTCACCAGGACAGGGAGGGCATGAGCAGTTCTTC.